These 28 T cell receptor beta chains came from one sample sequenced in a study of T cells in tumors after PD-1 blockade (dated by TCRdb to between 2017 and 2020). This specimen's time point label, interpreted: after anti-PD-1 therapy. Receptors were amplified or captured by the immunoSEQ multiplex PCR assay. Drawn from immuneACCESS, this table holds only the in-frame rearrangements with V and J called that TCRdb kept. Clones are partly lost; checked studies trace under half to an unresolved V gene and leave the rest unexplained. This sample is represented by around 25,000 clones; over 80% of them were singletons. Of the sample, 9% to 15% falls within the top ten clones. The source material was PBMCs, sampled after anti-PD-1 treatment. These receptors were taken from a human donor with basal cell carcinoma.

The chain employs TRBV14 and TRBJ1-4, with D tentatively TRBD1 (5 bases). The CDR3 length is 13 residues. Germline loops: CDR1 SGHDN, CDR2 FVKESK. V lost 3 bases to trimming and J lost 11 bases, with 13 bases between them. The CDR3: CASSHLAGGKLFF. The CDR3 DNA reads TGTGCCAGCAGCCACCTTGCGGGGGGTAAACTGTTTTTT.

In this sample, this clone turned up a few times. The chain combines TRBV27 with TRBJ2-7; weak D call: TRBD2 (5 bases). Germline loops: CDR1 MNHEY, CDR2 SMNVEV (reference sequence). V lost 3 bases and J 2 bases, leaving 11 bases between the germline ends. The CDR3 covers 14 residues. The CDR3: CASSFGLRPYEQYF. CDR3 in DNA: TGTGCCAGCAGTTTCGGACTCAGACCCTACGAGCAGTACTTC.

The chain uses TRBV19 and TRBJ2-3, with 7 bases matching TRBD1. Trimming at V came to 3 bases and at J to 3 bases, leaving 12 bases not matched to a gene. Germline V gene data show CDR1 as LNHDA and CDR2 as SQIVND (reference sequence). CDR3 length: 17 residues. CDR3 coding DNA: TGTGCCAGTAGTATCGGTGTCGCAGGGGGTTGGACAGATACGCAGTATTTT. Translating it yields CASSIGVAGGWTDTQYF.

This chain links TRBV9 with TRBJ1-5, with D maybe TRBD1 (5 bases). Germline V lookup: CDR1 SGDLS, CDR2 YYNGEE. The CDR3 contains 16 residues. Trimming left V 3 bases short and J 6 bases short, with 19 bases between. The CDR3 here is CASSALTGQAAQPQHF. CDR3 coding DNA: TGTGCCAGCAGCGCTCTGACGGGGCAGGCGGCTCAGCCCCAGCATTTT.

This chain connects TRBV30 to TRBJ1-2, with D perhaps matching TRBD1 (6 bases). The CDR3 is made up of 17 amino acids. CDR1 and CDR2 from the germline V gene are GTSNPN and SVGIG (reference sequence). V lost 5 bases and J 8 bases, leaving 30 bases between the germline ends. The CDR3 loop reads CAWWPSRGQESRLGYTF. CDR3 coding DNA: TGTGCCTGGTGGCCTAGCAGGGGTCAAGAGTCTCGGTTGGGCTACACCTTC.

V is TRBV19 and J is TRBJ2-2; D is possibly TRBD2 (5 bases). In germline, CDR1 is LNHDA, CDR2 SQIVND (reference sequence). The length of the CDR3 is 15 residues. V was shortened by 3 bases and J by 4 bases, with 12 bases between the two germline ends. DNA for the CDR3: TGTGCCAGTAGTATGGTAGCGTCCGGCACCGGGGAGCTGTTTTTT. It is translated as CASSMVASGTGELFF.

CDR3 sequence (DNA): TGTGCCAGCAGGGGGACTAGCTCCTACGAGCAGTACTTC. It translates to CASRGTSSYEQYF. The rearrangement uses TRBV6-5 and TRBJ2-7; 8 nucleotides match TRBD2. V dropped 6 bases and J dropped 0; count of bases not matched to a gene: 1. Per the germline V gene, CDR1 is MNHEY and CDR2 is SVGAGI. The CDR3 spans 13 residues.

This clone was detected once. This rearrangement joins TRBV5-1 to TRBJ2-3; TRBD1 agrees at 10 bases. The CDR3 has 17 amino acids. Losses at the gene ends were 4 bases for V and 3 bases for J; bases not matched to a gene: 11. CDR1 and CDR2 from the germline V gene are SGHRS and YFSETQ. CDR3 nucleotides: TGCGCCAGCAGCCCAGACGACAGGGGGCGACGGACAGATACGCAGTATTTT. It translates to CASSPDDRGRRTDTQYF.

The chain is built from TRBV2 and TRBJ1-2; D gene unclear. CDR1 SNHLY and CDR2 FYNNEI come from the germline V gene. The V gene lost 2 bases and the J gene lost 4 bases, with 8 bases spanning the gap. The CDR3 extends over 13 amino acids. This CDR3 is CASSELFSYGYTF. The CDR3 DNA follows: TGTGCCAGCAGTGAACTTTTTTCCTATGGCTACACCTTC.

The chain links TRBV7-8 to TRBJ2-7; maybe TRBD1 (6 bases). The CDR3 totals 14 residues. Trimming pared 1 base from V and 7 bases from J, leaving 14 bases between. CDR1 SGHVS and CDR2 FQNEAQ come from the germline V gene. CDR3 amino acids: CASSLDQGLREQYF. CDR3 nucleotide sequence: TGTGCCAGCAGCTTAGACCAGGGGCTGAGGGAGCAGTACTTC.

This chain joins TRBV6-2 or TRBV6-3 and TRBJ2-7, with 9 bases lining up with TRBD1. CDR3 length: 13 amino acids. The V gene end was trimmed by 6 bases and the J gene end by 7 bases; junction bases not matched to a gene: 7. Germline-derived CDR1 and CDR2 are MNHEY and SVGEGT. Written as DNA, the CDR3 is TGTGCCAGCAGCATTGGGACAGGGTGGGAGCAGTACTTC. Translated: CASSIGTGWEQYF.

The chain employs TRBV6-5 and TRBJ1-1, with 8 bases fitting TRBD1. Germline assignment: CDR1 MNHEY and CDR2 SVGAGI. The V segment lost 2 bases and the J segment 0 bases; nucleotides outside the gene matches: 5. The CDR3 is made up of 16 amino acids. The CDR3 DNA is TGTGCCAGCAGTTACCGGGCGACAGGGGTGAACACTGAAGCTTTCTTT. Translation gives CASSYRATGVNTEAFF.

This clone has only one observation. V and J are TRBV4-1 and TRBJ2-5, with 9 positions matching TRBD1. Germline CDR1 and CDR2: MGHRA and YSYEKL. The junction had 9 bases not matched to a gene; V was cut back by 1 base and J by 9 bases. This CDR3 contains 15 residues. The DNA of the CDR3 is TGCGCCAGCAGCCAAGTCCCTGGACAGGGGAAGTCCCAGTACTTC. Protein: CASSQVPGQGKSQYF.

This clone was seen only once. The CDR3 region is CASSPAGPVEGYTF. In DNA, the CDR3 is TGTGCCAGCTCACCAGCAGGTCCCGTAGAGGGCTACACCTTC. The V and J genes are TRBV18 and TRBJ1-2; D is unresolved. Looked up from germline, CDR1 is KGHSH and CDR2 is LQKENI. V was cut by 2 bases and J by 8 bases, with 15 bases left in between. CDR3 length: 14 residues.

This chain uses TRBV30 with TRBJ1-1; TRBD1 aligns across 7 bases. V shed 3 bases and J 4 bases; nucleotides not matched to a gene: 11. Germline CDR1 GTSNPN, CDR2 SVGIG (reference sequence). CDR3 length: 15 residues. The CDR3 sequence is CAWSEKTGPSTEAFF. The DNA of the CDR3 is TGTGCCTGGAGCGAAAAGACAGGGCCTAGCACTGAAGCTTTCTTT.

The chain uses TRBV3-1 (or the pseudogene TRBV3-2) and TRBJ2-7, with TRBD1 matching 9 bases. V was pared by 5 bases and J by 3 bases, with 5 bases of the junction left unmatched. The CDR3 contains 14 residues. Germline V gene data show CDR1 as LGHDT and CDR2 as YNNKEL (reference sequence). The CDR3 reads CASSAGQGFYEQYF. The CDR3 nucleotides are TGTGCCAGCAGCGCTGGACAGGGGTTCTACGAGCAGTACTTC.

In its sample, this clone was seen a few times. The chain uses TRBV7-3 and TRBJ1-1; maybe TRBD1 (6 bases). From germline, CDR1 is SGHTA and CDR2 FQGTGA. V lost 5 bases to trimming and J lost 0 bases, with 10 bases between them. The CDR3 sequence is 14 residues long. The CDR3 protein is CASSPGVLNTEAFF. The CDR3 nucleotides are TGTGCCAGCAGCCCAGGGGTTTTGAACACTGAAGCTTTCTTT.

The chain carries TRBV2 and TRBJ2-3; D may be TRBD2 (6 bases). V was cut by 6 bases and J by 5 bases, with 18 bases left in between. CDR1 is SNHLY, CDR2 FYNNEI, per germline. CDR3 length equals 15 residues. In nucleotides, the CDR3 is TGTGCCAGCAGGAGGGACTCCCGCGGAAAAGATACGCAGTATTTT. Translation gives CASRRDSRGKDTQYF.

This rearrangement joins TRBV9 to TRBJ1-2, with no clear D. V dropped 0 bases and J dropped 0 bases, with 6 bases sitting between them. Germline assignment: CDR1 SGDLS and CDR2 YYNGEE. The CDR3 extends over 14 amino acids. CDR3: CASSVGVANYGYTF. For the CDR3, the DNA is TGTGCCAGCAGCGTAGGTGTGGCTAACTATGGCTACACCTTC.

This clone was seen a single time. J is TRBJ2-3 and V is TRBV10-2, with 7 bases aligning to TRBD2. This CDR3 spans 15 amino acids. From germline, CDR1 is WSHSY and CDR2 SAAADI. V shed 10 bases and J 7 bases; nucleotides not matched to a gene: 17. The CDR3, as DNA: TGCGCCACTAGAATTGGGACTGACGGGGGGAATACGCAGTATTTT. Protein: CATRIGTDGGNTQYF.

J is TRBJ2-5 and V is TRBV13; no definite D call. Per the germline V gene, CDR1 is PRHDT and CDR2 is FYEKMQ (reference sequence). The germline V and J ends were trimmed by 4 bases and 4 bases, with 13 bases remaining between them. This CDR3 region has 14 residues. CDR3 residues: CASSSRTWRETQYF. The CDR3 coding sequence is TGTGCCAGCAGCTCCCGGACCTGGAGAGAGACCCAGTACTTC.

CDR3 bases: TGTGCCAGTAGTAAACGACAGGGAGAAGGCGCCGGGGAGCTGTTTTTT. This codes for CASSKRQGEGAGELFF. The J gene is TRBJ2-2, the V gene TRBV19; 7 positions agree with TRBD1. This CDR3 contains 16 residues. V trimming: 4 bases; J trimming: 6 bases; junction bases outside the gene matches: 11. Per the germline V gene, CDR1 is LNHDA and CDR2 is SQIVND (reference sequence).

The CDR3 region has the DNA TGTGCCAGCAGCTTATCCGGGATTGCGATAGCGAAATACTCCTACGAGCAGTACTTC. It codes for CASSLSGIAIAKYSYEQYF. The chain uses TRBV7-3 and TRBJ2-7, with D tentatively TRBD2 (5 bases). In germline, CDR1 is SGHTA, CDR2 FQGTGA. V was shortened by 2 bases and J by 0 bases, with 23 bases between the two germline ends. This CDR3 comprises 19 residues.

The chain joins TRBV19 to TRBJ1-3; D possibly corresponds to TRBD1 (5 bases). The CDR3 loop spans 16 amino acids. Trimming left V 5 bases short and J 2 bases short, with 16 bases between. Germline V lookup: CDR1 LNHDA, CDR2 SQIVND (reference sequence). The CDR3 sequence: CASSLSSGRTGNTIYF. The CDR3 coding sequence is TGTGCCAGTAGTCTTTCCTCGGGACGGACTGGAAACACCATATATTTT.

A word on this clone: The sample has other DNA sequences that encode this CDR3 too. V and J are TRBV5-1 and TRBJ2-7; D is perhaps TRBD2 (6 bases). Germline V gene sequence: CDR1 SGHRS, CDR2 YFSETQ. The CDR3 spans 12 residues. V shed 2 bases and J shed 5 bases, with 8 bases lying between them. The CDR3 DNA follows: TGCGCCAGCAGCTTAGCGGGCCACGAGCAGTACTTC. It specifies CASSLAGHEQYF.

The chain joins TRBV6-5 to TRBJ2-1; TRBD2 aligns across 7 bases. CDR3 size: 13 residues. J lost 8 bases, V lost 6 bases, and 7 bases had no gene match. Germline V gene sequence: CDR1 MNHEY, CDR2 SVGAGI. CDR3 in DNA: TGTGCCAGCAGGGGTGGACTAGTCTATGAGCAGTTCTTC. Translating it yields CASRGGLVYEQFF.

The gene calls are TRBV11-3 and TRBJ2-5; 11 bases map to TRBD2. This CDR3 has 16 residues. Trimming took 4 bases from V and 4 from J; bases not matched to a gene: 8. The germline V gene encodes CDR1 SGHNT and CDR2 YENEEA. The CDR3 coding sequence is TGTGCCAGCAGCTCACGTAGCGGGGGGGCCCGAGAGACCCAGTACTTC. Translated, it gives CASSSRSGGARETQYF.

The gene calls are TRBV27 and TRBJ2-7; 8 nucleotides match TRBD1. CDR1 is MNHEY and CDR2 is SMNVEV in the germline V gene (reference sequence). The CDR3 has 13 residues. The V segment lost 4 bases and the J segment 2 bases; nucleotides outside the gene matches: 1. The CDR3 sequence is CASSSQGAYEQYF. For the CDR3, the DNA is TGTGCCAGCAGTTCACAGGGGGCCTACGAGCAGTACTTC.